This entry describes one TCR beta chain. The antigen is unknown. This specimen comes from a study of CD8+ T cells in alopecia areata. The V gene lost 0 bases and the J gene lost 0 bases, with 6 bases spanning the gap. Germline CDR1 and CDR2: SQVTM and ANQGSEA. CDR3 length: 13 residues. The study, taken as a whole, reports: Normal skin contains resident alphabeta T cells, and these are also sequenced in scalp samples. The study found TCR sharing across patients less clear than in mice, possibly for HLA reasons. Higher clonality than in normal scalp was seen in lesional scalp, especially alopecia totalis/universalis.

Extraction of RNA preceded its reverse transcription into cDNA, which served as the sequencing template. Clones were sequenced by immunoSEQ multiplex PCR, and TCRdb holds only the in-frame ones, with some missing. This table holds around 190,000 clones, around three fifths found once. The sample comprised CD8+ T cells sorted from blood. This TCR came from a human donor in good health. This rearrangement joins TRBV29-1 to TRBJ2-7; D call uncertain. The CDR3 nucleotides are TGCAGCGTTGAAGATTCGGACTCCTACGAGCAGTACTTC. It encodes CSVEDSDSYEQYF.